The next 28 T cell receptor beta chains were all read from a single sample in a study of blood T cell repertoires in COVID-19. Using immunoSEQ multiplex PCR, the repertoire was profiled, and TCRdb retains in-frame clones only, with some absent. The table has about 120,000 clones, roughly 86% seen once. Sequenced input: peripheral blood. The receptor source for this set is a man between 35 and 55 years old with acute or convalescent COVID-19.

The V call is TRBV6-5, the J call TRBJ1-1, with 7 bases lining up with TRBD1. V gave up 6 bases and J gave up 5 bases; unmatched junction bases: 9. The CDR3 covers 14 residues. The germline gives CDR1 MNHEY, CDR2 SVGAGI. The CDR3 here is CASRLQGSGTEAFF. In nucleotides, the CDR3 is TGTGCCAGCAGGCTACAGGGGTCGGGGACTGAAGCTTTCTTT.

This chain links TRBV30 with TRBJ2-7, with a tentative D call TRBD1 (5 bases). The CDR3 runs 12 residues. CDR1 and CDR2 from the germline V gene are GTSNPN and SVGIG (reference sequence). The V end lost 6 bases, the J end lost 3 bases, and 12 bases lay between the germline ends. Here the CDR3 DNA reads TGTGCCTGTTCAGGGCGCCGCTACGAGCAGTACTTC. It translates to CACSGRRYEQYF.

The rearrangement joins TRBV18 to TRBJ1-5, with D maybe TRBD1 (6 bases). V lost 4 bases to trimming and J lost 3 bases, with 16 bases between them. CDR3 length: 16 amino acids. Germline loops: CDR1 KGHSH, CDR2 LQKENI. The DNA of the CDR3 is TGTGCCAGCTCACTAGAGCGGGGGGCACTCAATCAGCCCCAGCATTTT. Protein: CASSLERGALNQPQHF.

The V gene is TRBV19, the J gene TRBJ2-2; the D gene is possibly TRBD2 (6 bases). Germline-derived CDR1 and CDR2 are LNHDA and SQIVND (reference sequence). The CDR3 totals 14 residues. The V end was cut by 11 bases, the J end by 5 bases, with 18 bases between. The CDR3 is CAARMGGWTGELFF. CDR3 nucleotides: TGTGCCGCAAGAATGGGGGGATGGACCGGGGAGCTGTTTTTT.

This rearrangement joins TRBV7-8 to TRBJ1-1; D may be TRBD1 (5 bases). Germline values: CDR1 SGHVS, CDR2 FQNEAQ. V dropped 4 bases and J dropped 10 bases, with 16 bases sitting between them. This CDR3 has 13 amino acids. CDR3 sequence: CASSSGMGLAAFF. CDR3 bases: TGTGCCAGCAGCTCAGGCATGGGGCTCGCAGCTTTCTTT.

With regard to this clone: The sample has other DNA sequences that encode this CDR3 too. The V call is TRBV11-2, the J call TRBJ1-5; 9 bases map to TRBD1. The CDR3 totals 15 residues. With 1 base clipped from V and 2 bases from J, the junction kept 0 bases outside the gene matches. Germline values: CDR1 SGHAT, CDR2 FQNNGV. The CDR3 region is CASSLGTGGNQPQHF. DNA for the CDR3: TGTGCCAGCAGCTTAGGGACAGGGGGCAATCAGCCCCAGCATTTT.

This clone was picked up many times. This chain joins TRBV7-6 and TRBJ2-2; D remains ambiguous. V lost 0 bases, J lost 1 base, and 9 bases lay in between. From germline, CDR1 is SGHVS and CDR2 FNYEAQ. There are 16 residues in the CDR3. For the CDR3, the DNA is TGTGCCAGCAGCTTAGCGCTCACTGGGAACACCGGGGAGCTGTTTTTT. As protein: CASSLALTGNTGELFF.

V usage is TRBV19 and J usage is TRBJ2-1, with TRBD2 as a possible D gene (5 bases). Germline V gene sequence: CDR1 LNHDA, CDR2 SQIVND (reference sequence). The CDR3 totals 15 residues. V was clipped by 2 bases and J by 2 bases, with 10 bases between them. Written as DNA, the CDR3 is TGTGCCAGTAGTATATACGGACTGCCCTACAATGAGCAGTTCTTC. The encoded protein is CASSIYGLPYNEQFF.

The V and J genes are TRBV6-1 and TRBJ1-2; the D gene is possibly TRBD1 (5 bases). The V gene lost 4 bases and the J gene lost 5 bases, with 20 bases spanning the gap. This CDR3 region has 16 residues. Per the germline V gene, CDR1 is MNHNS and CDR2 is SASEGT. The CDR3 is CASSGRGSAGQYGYTF. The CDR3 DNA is TGTGCCAGCAGTGGGCGGGGCTCGGCAGGGCAATATGGCTACACCTTC.

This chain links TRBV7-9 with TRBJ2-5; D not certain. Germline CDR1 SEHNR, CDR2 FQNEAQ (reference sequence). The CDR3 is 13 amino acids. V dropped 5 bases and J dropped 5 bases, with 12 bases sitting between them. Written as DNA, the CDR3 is TGTGCCAGCAGCCACCCCACCGAGGAGACCCAGTACTTC. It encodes CASSHPTEETQYF.

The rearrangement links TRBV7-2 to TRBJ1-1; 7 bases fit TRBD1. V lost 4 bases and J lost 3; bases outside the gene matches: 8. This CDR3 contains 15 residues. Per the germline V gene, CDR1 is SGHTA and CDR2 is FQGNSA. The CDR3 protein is CASSYQTGRYTEAFF. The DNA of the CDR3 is TGTGCCAGCAGCTATCAGACAGGGAGGTACACTGAAGCTTTCTTT.

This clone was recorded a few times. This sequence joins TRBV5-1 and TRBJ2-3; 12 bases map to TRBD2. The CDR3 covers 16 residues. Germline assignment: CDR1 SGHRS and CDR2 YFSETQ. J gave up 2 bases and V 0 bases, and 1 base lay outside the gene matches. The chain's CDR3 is CASSLGTSGTTDTQYF. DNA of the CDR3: TGCGCCAGCAGCTTGGGGACTAGCGGGACCACAGATACGCAGTATTTT.

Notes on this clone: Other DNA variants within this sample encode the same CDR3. CDR3 coding DNA: TGTGCCTGTAGCGACAGGGGAAATCAGCCCCAGCATTTT. Translated: CACSDRGNQPQHF. This rearrangement joins TRBV30 to TRBJ1-5, with 8 bases matching TRBD1. CDR1 and CDR2 from the germline V gene are GTSNPN and SVGIG (reference sequence). CDR3 size: 13 residues. The V and J ends lost 6 bases and 4 bases, in that order; junction bases with no gene match: 5.

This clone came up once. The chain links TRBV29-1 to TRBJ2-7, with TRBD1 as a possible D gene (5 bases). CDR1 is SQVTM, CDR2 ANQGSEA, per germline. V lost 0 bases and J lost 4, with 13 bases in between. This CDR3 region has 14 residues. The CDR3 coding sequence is TGCAGCGTTGAAGATTACCCTGACAGTTACGAGCAGTACTTC. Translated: CSVEDYPDSYEQYF.

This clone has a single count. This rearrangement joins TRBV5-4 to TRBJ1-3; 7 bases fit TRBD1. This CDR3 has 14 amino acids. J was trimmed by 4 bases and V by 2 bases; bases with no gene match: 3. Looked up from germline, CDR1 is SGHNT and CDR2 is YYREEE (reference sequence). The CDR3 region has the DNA TGTGCCAGCAGCTTACAGGGGCGGGGAAACACCATATATTTT. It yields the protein CASSLQGRGNTIYF. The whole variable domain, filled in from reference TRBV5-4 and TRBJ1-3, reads ETGVTQSPTHLIKTRGQQVTLRCSSQSGHNTVSWYQQALGQGPQFIFQYYREEENGRGNFPPRFSGLQFPNYSSELNVNALELDDSALYLCASSLQGRGNTIYFGEGSWLTVV.

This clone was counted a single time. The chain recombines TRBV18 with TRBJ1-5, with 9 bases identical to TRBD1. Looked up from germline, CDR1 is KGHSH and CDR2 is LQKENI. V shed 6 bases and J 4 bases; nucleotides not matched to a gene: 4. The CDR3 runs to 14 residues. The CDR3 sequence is CASSTGGSNQPQHF. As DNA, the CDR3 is TGTGCCAGCTCCACAGGGGGCTCAAATCAGCCCCAGCATTTT.

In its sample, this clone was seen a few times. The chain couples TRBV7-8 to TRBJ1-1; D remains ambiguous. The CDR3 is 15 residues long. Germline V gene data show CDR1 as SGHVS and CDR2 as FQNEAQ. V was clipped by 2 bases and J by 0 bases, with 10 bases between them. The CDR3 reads CASSLSTLMNTEAFF. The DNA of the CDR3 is TGTGCCAGCAGCTTAAGCACCTTAATGAACACTGAAGCTTTCTTT.

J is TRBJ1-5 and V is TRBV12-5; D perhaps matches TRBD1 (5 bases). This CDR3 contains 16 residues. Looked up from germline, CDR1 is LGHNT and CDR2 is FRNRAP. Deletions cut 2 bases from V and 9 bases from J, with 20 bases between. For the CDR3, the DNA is TGTGCTAGTGGTTTGCCTCGCTGGCAGGGATGGAGGCCCCAGCATTTT. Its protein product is CASGLPRWQGWRPQHF.

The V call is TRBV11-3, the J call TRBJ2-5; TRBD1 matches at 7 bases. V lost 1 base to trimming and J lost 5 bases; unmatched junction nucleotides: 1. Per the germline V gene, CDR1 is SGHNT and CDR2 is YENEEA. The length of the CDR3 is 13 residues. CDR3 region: CASSLGRGETQYF. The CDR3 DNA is TGTGCCAGCAGCTTAGGCAGGGGGGAGACCCAGTACTTC. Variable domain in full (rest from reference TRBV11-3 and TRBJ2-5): EAGVVQSPRYKIIEKKQPVAFWCNPISGHNTLYWYLQNLGQGPELLIRYENEEAVDDSQLPKDRFSAERLKGVDSTLKIQPAELGDSAVYLCASSLGRGETQYFGPGTRLLVL.

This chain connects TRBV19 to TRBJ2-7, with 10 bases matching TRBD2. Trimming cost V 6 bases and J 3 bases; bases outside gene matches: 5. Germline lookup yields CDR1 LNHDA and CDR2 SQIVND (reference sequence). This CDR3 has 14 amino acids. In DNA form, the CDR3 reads TGTGCCAGTAGGAGGACTAGCGGAGACTACGAGCAGTACTTC. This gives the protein CASRRTSGDYEQYF.

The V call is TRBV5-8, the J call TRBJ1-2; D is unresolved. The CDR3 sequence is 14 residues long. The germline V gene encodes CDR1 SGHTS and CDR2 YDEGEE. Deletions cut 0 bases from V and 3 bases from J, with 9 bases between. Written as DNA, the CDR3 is TGTGCCAGCAGCTTGGATATCACGGACTATGGCTACACCTTC. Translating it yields CASSLDITDYGYTF. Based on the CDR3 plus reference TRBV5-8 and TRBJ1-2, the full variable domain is EAGVTQSPTHLIKTRGQQATLRCSPISGHTSVYWYQQALGLGLQFLLWYDEGEERNRGNFPPRFSGRQFPNYSSELNVNALELEDSALYLCASSLDITDYGYTFGSGTRLTVV.

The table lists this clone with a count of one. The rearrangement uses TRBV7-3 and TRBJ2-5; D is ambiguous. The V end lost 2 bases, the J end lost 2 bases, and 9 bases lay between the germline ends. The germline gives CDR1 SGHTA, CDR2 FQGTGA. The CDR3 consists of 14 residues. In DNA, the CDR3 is TGTGCCAGCAGCTTACTCGGGTCGCAAGAGACCCAGTACTTC. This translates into CASSLLGSQETQYF.

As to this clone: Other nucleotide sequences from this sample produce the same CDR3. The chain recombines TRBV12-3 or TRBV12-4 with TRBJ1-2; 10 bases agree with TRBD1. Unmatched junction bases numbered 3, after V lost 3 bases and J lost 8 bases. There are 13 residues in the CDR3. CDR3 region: CASSLGTGVGYTF. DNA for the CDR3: TGTGCCAGCAGTTTGGGGACAGGGGTAGGCTACACCTTC.

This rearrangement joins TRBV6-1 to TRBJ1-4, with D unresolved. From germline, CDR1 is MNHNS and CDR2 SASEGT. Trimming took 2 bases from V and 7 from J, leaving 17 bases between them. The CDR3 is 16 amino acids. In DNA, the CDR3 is TGTGCCAGCAGTGAAATATCGGGGAGGAGGGTTGAAAAACTGTTTTTT. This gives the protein CASSEISGRRVEKLFF.

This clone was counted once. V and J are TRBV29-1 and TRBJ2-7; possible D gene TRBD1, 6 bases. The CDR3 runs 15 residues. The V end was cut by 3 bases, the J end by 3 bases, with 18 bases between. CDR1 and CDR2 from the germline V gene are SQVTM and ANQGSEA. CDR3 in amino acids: CSVEGYQGQIYEQYF. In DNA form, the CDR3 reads TGCAGCGTTGAGGGTTACCAGGGGCAGATCTACGAGCAGTACTTC.

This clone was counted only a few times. CDR3 bases: TGTGCCAGCAGCGAAGGGGTTATGGACAATGAGCAGTTCTTC. The encoded protein is CASSEGVMDNEQFF. The chain combines TRBV7-2 with TRBJ2-1, with D maybe TRBD1 (5 bases). This CDR3 has 14 residues. Trimming pared 5 bases from V and 5 bases from J, leaving 13 bases between. Germline V gene sequence: CDR1 SGHTA, CDR2 FQGNSA.

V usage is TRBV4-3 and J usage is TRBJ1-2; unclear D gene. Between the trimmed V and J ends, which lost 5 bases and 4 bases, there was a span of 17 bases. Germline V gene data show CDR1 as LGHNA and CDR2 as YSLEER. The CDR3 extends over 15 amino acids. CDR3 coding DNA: TGCGCCAGCAGCACCCACCGGGAGCCTTTCTATGGCTACACCTTC. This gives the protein CASSTHREPFYGYTF.

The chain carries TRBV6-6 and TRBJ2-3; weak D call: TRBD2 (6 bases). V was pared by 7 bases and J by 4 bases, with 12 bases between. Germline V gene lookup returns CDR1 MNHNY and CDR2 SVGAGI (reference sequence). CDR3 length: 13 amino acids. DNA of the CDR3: TGTGCCAGCATTCGACTAGAATCAGATACGCAGTATTTT. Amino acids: CASIRLESDTQYF.